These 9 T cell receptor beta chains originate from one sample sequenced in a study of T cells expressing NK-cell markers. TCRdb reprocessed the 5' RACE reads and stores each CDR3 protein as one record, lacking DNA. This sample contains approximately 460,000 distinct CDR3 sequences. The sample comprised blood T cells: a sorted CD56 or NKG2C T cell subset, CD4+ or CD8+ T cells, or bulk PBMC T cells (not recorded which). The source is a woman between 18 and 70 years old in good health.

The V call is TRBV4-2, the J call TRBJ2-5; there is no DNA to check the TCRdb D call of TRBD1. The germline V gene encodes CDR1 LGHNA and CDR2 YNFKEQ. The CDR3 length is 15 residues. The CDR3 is CASSQGSVEGETQYF.

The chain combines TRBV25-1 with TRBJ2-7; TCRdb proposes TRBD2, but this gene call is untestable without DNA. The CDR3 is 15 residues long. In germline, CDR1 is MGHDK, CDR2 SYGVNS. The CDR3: CASSAQGWRTGEQYF.

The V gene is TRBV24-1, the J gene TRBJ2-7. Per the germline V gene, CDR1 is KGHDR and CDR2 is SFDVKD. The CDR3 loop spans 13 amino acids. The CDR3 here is CATSDPEAYEQYF.

CDR3: CASSPRPLNYNEQFF. J is TRBJ2-1 and V is TRBV28; with no DNA, the TCRdb D assignment of TRBD1 cannot be verified. Per germline, CDR1 MDHEN and CDR2 SYDVKM. The CDR3 covers 15 residues.

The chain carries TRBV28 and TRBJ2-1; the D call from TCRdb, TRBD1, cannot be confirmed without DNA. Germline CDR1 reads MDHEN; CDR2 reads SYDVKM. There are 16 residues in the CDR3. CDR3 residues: CASSTMDRGPYNEQFF.

CDR3 protein: CASSQLAGGPNTQYF. The chain uses TRBV4-3 and TRBJ2-3; TCRdb returns TRBD2, unconfirmable since there is no DNA. There are 15 residues in the CDR3. From germline, CDR1 is LGHNA and CDR2 YSLEER.

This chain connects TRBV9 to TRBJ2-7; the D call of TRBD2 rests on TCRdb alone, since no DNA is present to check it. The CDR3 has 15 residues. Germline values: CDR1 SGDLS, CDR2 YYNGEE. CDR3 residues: CASSVGSSGSYEQYF.

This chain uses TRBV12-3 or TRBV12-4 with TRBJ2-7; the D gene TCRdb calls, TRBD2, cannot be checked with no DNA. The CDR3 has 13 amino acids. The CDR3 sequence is CASGRLAGGEQYF.

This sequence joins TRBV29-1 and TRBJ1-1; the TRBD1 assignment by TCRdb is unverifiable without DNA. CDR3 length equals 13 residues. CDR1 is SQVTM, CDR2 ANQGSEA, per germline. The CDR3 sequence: CSVEARGGTEAFF.